These T cell receptor beta chains were read from a single sample in a study of T cell responses to AZD1222 COVID-19 vaccine. Profiled with immunoSEQ multiplex PCR; TCRdb holds only in-frame clones, not every one. Counted here are 80,000 to 100,000 clones, roughly 87% occurring once; the ten biggest clones make up 4.5% to 6%. Sequenced material: peripheral blood, taken on day 0 of AZD1222 vaccination. The receptor source for this set is an adult in good health. CDR3s include the opening cysteine and the closing phenylalanine or tryptophan. Each record gives: J gene, clone size, V gene, D gene, CDR3 protein, CDR3 DNA. D genes are given only for firm matches. For some rows the clone size is stated as once, few or many, or as a class when expanded; others skip it.

>TRBJ2-3|.|TRBV6-2/TRBV6-3|.
CASSYSDSAITDTQYF
TGTGCCAGCAGTTACTCGGACAGTGCGATCACAGATACGCAGTATTTT
>TRBJ2-1|once|TRBV6-5|.
CASSYWGEQFF
TGTGCCAGCAGTTACTGGGGTGAGCAGTTCTTC
>TRBJ2-3|.|TRBV5-6|TRBD1
CASTTLDRGTDTQYF
TGTGCCAGCACCACACTAGACAGGGGCACAGATACGCAGTATTTT
>TRBJ1-2|.|TRBV28|TRBD1
CASNLPQGNYGYTF
TGTGCCAGCAACCTCCCACAGGGGAACTATGGCTACACCTTC
>TRBJ2-2|.|TRBV3-1/TRBV3-2|.
CASTVTGELFF
TGTGCCAGCACCGTCACCGGGGAGCTGTTTTTT
>TRBJ2-7|.|TRBV5-4|TRBD2
CASIAGGPSGEQYF
TGTGCCAGCATAGCGGGAGGGCCCTCTGGCGAGCAGTACTTC
>TRBJ1-1|once|TRBV30|.
CAWSGTMNTEAFF
TGTGCCTGGAGTGGCACAATGAACACTGAAGCTTTCTTT
>TRBJ1-1|few|TRBV29-1|.
CSVVPGVAEAFF
TGCAGCGTTGTGCCAGGGGTCGCTGAAGCTTTCTTT
>TRBJ2-5|.|TRBV7-3|TRBD1
CASSHGQGGETQYF
TGTGCCAGCAGCCACGGACAGGGTGGCGAGACCCAGTACTTC
>TRBJ2-1|once|TRBV2|TRBD2
CASSAVTAGGNNEQFF
TGTGCCAGCAGTGCCGTAACAGCGGGAGGGAACAATGAGCAGTTCTTC
>TRBJ1-2|few|TRBV14|.
CASSQAIQYGYTF
TGTGCCAGCAGCCAAGCGATACAATATGGCTACACCTTC
>TRBJ2-7|.|TRBV30|.
CAWSPAVYEQYF
TGTGCCTGGAGTCCGGCGGTCTACGAGCAGTACTTC
>TRBJ2-7|.|TRBV28|.
CASSPKWSTIYEQYF
TGTGCCAGCAGTCCAAAGTGGTCCACCATTTACGAGCAGTACTTC
>TRBJ1-1|.|TRBV5-4|TRBD1
CASRPGQGVSGSTEAFF
TGTGCCAGTAGACCGGGACAGGGGGTTTCGGGGAGCACTGAAGCTTTCTTT
>TRBJ2-5|.|TRBV7-3|.
CASSLGHRETQYF
TGTGCCAGCAGCTTAGGCCACAGGGAGACCCAGTACTTC
>TRBJ1-5|once|TRBV6-1|.
CASSEVREVQPQHF
TGTGCCAGCAGTGAAGTACGGGAGGTTCAGCCCCAGCATTTT
>TRBJ2-3|.|TRBV6-6|TRBD1
CASSHRQGSTDTQYF
TGTGCCAGCAGCCACAGACAGGGTAGCACAGATACGCAGTATTTT
>TRBJ1-5|.|TRBV28|TRBD1
CASSLPPPGQGERGNQPQHF
TGTGCCAGCAGTTTACCCCCCCCGGGACAGGGAGAACGAGGCAATCAGCCCCAGCATTTT
>TRBJ1-5|.|TRBV19|TRBD1
CASSPGQVFNQPQHF
TGTGCCAGTAGTCCAGGACAGGTCTTTAATCAGCCCCAGCATTTT
>TRBJ1-3|.|TRBV6-5|.
CASSLYSHSGNTIYF
TGTGCCAGCAGTTTGTACAGCCACTCTGGAAACACCATATATTTT
>TRBJ2-5|.|TRBV10-3|TRBD1
CAISESIGQGETQYF
TGTGCCATCAGTGAGTCGATAGGACAGGGCGAGACCCAGTACTTC
>TRBJ2-7|once|TRBV28|.
CASSFDRSGPHGYEQYF
TGTGCCAGCAGTTTCGATAGATCCGGACCCCATGGCTACGAGCAGTACTTC
>TRBJ2-5|.|TRBV30|.
CAWSGGETQYF
TGTGCCTGGAGTGGGGGAGAGACCCAGTACTTC
>TRBJ2-5|.|TRBV7-9|TRBD2
CASGGLAGGSWTQYF
TGTGCCAGCGGCGGACTAGCGGGAGGGTCATGGACCCAGTACTTC
>TRBJ2-1|.|TRBV4-3|TRBD2
CASSQLRTSGVYNEQFF
TGCGCCAGCAGCCAACTTAGGACTAGCGGGGTATACAATGAGCAGTTCTTC
>TRBJ2-1|.|TRBV27|.
CASSFVGSYNEQFF
TGTGCCAGCAGTTTCGTGGGGTCCTACAATGAGCAGTTCTTC
>TRBJ1-5|.|TRBV7-9|.
CASSEGSNQPQHF
TGTGCCAGCAGCGAGGGTAGCAATCAGCCCCAGCATTTT
>TRBJ2-7|.|TRBV27|.
CASRRQQGAGVHEQYF
TGTGCCAGCAGGAGACAACAGGGAGCAGGTGTCCACGAGCAGTACTTC
>TRBJ1-5|once|TRBV27|.
CASSLGGSGNQPQHF
TGTGCCAGCAGTTTAGGGGGAAGCGGCAATCAGCCCCAGCATTTT
>TRBJ1-6|.|TRBV28|.
CASSSAGSDSPLHF
TGTGCCAGCAGTTCCGCCGGGTCGGATTCACCCCTCCACTTT
>TRBJ1-1|.|TRBV28|.
CASTFGGNTEAFF
TGTGCCAGCACCTTCGGTGGGAACACTGAAGCTTTCTTT
>TRBJ2-5|.|TRBV15|.
CATSVEETQYF
TGTGCCACCAGCGTAGAGGAGACCCAGTACTTC
>TRBJ2-3|.|TRBV24-1|TRBD2
CATSDSGGGETDTQYF
TGTGCCACCAGTGATTCTGGCGGGGGGGAAACAGATACGCAGTATTTT
>TRBJ2-3|.|TRBV7-3|TRBD2
CASSLGLAGGTFTDTQYF
TGTGCCAGCAGCTTGGGACTAGCGGGAGGTACCTTCACAGATACGCAGTATTTT
>TRBJ2-6|.|TRBV27|.
CASSFRTKPSGANVLTF
TGTGCCAGCAGTTTCCGGACAAAACCCTCTGGGGCCAACGTCCTGACTTTC
>TRBJ2-2|.|TRBV5-1|.
CASSLGTSGELFF
TGCGCCAGCAGCTTGGGGACTTCCGGGGAGCTGTTTTTT
>TRBJ1-1|.|TRBV28|.
CASSSSGTLNTEAFF
TGTGCCAGCAGTAGCTCCGGGACTCTGAACACTGAAGCTTTCTTT
>TRBJ1-2|once|TRBV18|TRBD1
CASSRNQGALGLVYGYTF
TGTGCCAGCTCACGAAACCAGGGGGCGCTGGGCCTCGTGTATGGCTACACCTTC